This T cell receptor beta chain came from a study of shared clonotypes between healthy human individuals. This clone has only a few counts. Trimming took off 4 bases at V and 5 bases at J, with 11 bases between the two ends. CDR1 is GTSNPN and CDR2 is SVGIG in the germline V gene (reference sequence). CDR3 size: 12 residues. Here immunoSEQ multiplex PCR was the method, and the copy in TCRdb shows in-frame clones only, minus some. The profile covers about 490,000 clones, with approximately 79% appearing a single time and approximately 12% taken by the ten largest. The chain joins TRBV30 to TRBJ1-2; D is unresolved. This clonotype was sampled from a woman aged 40 to 55 in good health. Some clones in this sample may be carry-over from other donors' samples. Sequencing was performed on PBMCs. The CDR3 sequence: CAWTPDLYGYTF. The CDR3 coding sequence is TGTGCCTGGACTCCTGACTTGTATGGCTACACCTTC.